The sequence of this TCR beta chain was determined in a study of blood T cell repertoires in COVID-19. On the study more broadly: Collection of acute and convalescent COVID-19 samples took place in the United States, Italy and Spain. The analysed material was cDNA or gDNA that came from T cells, B-cell-depleted T cells, or PBMCs.

This clone was detected a few times. The CDR3 runs 14 residues. V dropped 6 bases and J dropped 4 bases, with 15 bases sitting between them. Germline values: CDR1 MNHEY, CDR2 SVGAGI. Authors' processing steps: Reference gene primer amplification gave nucleated cell count estimates. The assay was immunoSEQ multiplex PCR, and TCRdb's table has in-frame clones only and misses some. The D gene and trimming were derived from the DNA, and the V and J assignments and clone size from that table. The sample consists of more than 10,000 clones, roughly 80% of them appearing once. Sequenced input: peripheral blood. The V and J genes are TRBV6-5 and TRBJ2-5; a possible D gene is TRBD1 (7 bases). The sequence came from a human donor in a cohort sampled during active COVID-19. CDR3 loop: CASRPGGPGETQYF. The CDR3 coding sequence is TGTGCCAGCAGGCCAGGGGGGCCGGGAGAGACCCAGTACTTC.